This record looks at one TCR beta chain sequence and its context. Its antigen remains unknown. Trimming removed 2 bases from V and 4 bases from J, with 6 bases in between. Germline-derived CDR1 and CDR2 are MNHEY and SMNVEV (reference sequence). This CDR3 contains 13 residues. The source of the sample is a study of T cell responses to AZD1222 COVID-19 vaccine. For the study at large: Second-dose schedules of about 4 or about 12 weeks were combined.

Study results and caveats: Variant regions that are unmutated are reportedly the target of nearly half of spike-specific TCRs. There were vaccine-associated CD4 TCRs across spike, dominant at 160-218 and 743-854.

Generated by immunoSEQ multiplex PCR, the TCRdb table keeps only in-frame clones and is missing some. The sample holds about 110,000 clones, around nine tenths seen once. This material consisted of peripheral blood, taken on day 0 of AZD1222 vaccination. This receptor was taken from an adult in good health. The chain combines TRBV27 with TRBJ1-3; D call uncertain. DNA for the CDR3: TGTGCCAGCAGTTTACATAGGGGAAACACCATATATTTT. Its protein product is CASSLHRGNTIYF.